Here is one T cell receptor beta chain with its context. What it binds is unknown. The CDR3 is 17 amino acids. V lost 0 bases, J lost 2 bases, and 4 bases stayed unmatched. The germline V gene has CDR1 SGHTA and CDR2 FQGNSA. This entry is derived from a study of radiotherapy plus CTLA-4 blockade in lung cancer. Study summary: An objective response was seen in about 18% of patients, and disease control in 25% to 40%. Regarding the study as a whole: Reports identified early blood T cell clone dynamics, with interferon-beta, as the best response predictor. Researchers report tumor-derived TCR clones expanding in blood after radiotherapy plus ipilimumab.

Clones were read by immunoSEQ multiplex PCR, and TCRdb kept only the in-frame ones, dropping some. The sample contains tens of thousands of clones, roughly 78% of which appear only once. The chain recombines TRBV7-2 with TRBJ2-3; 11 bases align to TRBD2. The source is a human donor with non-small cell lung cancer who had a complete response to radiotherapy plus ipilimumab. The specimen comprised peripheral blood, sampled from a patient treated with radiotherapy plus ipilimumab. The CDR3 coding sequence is TGTGCCAGCAGCTTAGCGCTAGCGGGAGGTTTCACAGATACGCAGTATTTT. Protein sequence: CASSLALAGGFTDTQYF.